This entry describes one T cell receptor beta chain. The CDR3 has 17 amino acids. Germline V gives CDR1 SGHVS, CDR2 FNYEAQ. The sample originates from a study of monozygotic twins with inflammatory bowel disease. TCRdb reprocessed the 5' RACE reads and stores each CDR3 protein as one record, lacking DNA. Reported are 400,000 to 500,000 distinct CDR3 sequences; the ten largest clones contain less than 2.5%. The source is a human donor with ulcerative colitis or Crohn's disease, or a healthy co-twin of an affected twin (not recorded which). Sequenced input: blood. The rearrangement uses TRBV7-6 and TRBJ2-2; TCRdb's D gene call, TRBD2, goes unchecked for lack of DNA. The CDR3 here is CTSSLEEGGRGTGELFF.